Below, 23 T cell receptor beta chains from the same sample are listed, as sequenced in a study of blood T cell repertoires in COVID-19. Libraries were prepared by immunoSEQ multiplex PCR; TCRdb keeps only in-frame clonotypes and omits some of them. This table has more than 250,000 clones, around 83% appearing once. Material for sequencing was peripheral blood. The receptors were sampled from a man younger than 30 with active or convalescent COVID-19.

The chain uses TRBV11-2 and TRBJ2-1, with 10 bases aligning to TRBD2. J gave up 6 bases and V 5 bases, and 10 bases lay outside the gene matches. From germline, CDR1 is SGHAT and CDR2 FQNNGV. The CDR3 covers 16 residues. CDR3 protein: CASSPLRSGGVNEQFF. The CDR3, as DNA: TGTGCCAGCAGCCCCCTCAGGAGCGGGGGGGTCAATGAGCAGTTCTTC.

The V call is TRBV11-3, the J call TRBJ2-2; 7 nucleotides line up with TRBD1. V gave up 3 bases and J gave up 1 base; unmatched junction bases: 5. Germline-derived CDR1 and CDR2 are SGHNT and YENEEA. The CDR3 contains 16 residues. DNA for the CDR3: TGTGCCAGCAGCTTCTCCGGGACAGTGAACACCGGGGAGCTGTTTTTT. Translation gives CASSFSGTVNTGELFF.

CDR3 residues: CASSYLRDRGSPGNQPQHF. DNA for the CDR3: TGTGCCAGCAGTTACCTCCGGGACAGGGGGTCCCCTGGCAATCAGCCCCAGCATTTT. V gene TRBV6-7 combines with J gene TRBJ1-5; 11 positions match TRBD1. TRBV6-7 belongs to the ORF category, with a function that is uncertain. V lost 2 bases, J lost 2 bases, and 11 bases stayed unmatched. This CDR3 contains 19 residues.

This clone was detected many times. The V call is TRBV2, the J call TRBJ2-5, with a tentative D call TRBD2 (6 bases). The germline V gene encodes CDR1 SNHLY and CDR2 FYNNEI. V shed 6 bases and J shed 6 bases, with 20 bases lying between them. The length of the CDR3 is 15 residues. The CDR3 sequence: CASRPSSSVGQTQYF. The CDR3 coding sequence is TGTGCCAGCAGACCCTCCTCTAGCGTTGGGCAGACCCAGTACTTC.

V gene TRBV6-6 combines with J gene TRBJ1-1, with 8 bases matching TRBD1. CDR3 length: 18 residues. Germline V gives CDR1 MNHNY, CDR2 SVGAGI (reference sequence). The V and J ends lost 5 bases and 0 bases, in that order; junction bases with no gene match: 14. The CDR3 sequence: CASSPETGAILLNTEAFF. CDR3 sequence (DNA): TGTGCCAGCAGTCCCGAGACAGGGGCGATACTTTTGAACACTGAAGCTTTCTTT.

The chain combines TRBV19 with TRBJ2-1, with no clear D. The germline V and J ends were trimmed by 4 bases and 5 bases, with 9 bases remaining between them. Germline loops: CDR1 LNHDA, CDR2 SQIVND (reference sequence). This CDR3 has 13 residues. Written as DNA, the CDR3 is TGTGCCAGTAGTAAACACCTGAACAATGAGCAGTTCTTC. It translates to CASSKHLNNEQFF.

The gene calls are TRBV5-1 and TRBJ2-3, with 9 bases aligning to TRBD2. V lost 4 bases, J lost 2 bases, and 11 bases stayed unmatched. This CDR3 has 17 residues. Looked up from germline, CDR1 is SGHRS and CDR2 is YFSETQ. CDR3 sequence reads: CASSQEIAGANTDTQYF. The CDR3 region has the DNA TGCGCCAGCAGCCAAGAGATAGCGGGGGCAAACACAGATACGCAGTATTTT.

CDR3 nucleotide sequence: TGCAGCGTACTTGGACTCGGCGGTCAGCCCCAGCATTTT. Encoded protein: CSVLGLGGQPQHF. This chain connects TRBV29-1 to TRBJ1-5; the D is unclear. This CDR3 contains 13 residues. CDR1 is SQVTM and CDR2 is ANQGSEA in the germline V gene. V lost 6 bases to trimming and J lost 6 bases, with 15 bases between them.

This clone appeared once. J is TRBJ1-4 and V is TRBV5-1; D possibly corresponds to TRBD1 (5 bases). CDR3 length equals 14 residues. CDR1 SGHRS and CDR2 YFSETQ come from the germline V gene. The germline V and J ends were trimmed by 4 bases and 4 bases, with 11 bases remaining between them. The CDR3 reads CASSPGGFNEKLFF. DNA of the CDR3: TGCGCCAGCAGCCCCGGGGGGTTTAATGAAAAACTGTTTTTT.

This chain links TRBV9 with TRBJ2-1; weak D call: TRBD1 (5 bases). The germline V gene encodes CDR1 SGDLS and CDR2 YYNGEE. Trimming took off 3 bases at V and 3 bases at J, with 13 bases between the two ends. The CDR3 has 15 amino acids. The CDR3 nucleotides read TGTGCCAGCAGCGGGACCACAGGTCTCTACAATGAGCAGTTCTTC. This sequence encodes CASSGTTGLYNEQFF.

The V gene is TRBV7-9, the J gene TRBJ1-5; maybe TRBD1 (6 bases). The V gene's germline CDR1 is SEHNR and CDR2 FQNEAQ (reference sequence). The CDR3 totals 15 residues. The V end was cut by 3 bases, the J end by 4 bases, with 13 bases between. CDR3 residues: CASSLDGQPNQPQHF. In nucleotides, the CDR3 is TGTGCCAGCAGCTTGGACGGACAGCCAAATCAGCCCCAGCATTTT.

Note on this clone: The same CDR3 also results from other DNA sequences found in this sample. The chain joins TRBV3-1 (or the pseudogene TRBV3-2) to TRBJ2-2, with 8 bases lining up with TRBD2. Germline CDR1 and CDR2: LGHDT and YNNKEL (reference sequence). The V segment lost 3 bases and the J segment 2 bases; nucleotides outside the gene matches: 8. This CDR3 spans 17 amino acids. The CDR3: CASSQKGRGANTGELFF. The CDR3 DNA is TGTGCCAGCAGCCAGAAGGGGCGGGGGGCCAACACCGGGGAGCTGTTTTTT.

This clone appeared a single time. The rearrangement links TRBV19 to TRBJ2-1; D is ambiguous. The CDR3 contains 13 residues. Per germline, CDR1 LNHDA and CDR2 SQIVND (reference sequence). The V end lost 7 bases, the J end lost 0 bases, and 7 bases lay between the germline ends. DNA for the CDR3: TGTGCCAGTATACTTAGCTCCTACAATGAGCAGTTCTTC. As protein: CASILSSYNEQFF. The full variable domain, in which reference TRBV19 and TRBJ2-1 provide the parts outside the CDR3, is DGGITQSPKYLFRKEGQNVTLSCEQNLNHDAMYWYRQDPGQGLRLIYYSQIVNDFQKGDIAEGYSVSREKKESFPLTVTSAQKNPTAFYLCASILSSYNEQFFGPGTRLTVL.

The rearrangement links TRBV28 to TRBJ1-4, with TRBD1 as a possible D gene (6 bases). Germline lookup yields CDR1 MDHEN and CDR2 SYDVKM. CDR3 size: 17 residues. Trimming pared 3 bases from V and 6 bases from J, leaving 20 bases between. CDR3 coding DNA: TGTGCCAGCAGTTTGGTGGGGGGACGGGGGGCGGATGAAAAACTGTTTTTT. Encoded protein: CASSLVGGRGADEKLFF.

The count of this clone is one. The chain joins TRBV19 to TRBJ2-1; TRBD2 aligns across 9 bases. The germline V gene has CDR1 LNHDA and CDR2 SQIVND (reference sequence). After removal of 6 bases from V and 8 bases from J, the junction contained 14 bases not matched to a gene. The CDR3 is 16 amino acids. The CDR3 bases are TGTGCCAGTAGCCAGCCGGCGCGGGGGGGCAGGGATGAGCAGTTCTTC. It encodes CASSQPARGGRDEQFF. The variable domain in full, with the rest retrieved from reference TRBV19 and TRBJ2-1, is DGGITQSPKYLFRKEGQNVTLSCEQNLNHDAMYWYRQDPGQGLRLIYYSQIVNDFQKGDIAEGYSVSREKKESFPLTVTSAQKNPTAFYLCASSQPARGGRDEQFFGPGTRLTVL.

The chain couples TRBV4-3 to TRBJ1-2; D is possibly TRBD1 (5 bases). In germline, CDR1 is LGHNA, CDR2 YSLEER. The CDR3 covers 13 residues. Trimming removed 0 bases from V and 4 bases from J, with 6 bases in between. CDR3 nucleotides: TGCGCCAGCAGCCAAGATACAGGCTATGGCTACACCTTC. This codes for CASSQDTGYGYTF.

This clone was seen a single time. The rearrangement links TRBV10-3 to TRBJ2-5, with 7 bases lining up with TRBD1. V trimming: 3 bases; J trimming: 5 bases; junction bases outside the gene matches: 6. Germline V gene data show CDR1 as ENHRY and CDR2 as SYGVKD. CDR3 length: 14 residues. CDR3 amino acids: CAISDETGMETQYF. CDR3 bases: TGTGCCATCAGTGACGAGACAGGGATGGAGACCCAGTACTTC.

On this clone itself: This sample includes further DNA sequences coding for the same CDR3. The chain uses TRBV2 and TRBJ1-1; TRBD1 is a possible D gene (6 bases). The ends were cut back, 4 bases at V and 5 bases at J, with 11 bases in the middle. The CDR3 runs 13 residues. Germline CDR1 and CDR2: SNHLY and FYNNEI. The CDR3 DNA is TGTGCCAGCAGTGGGCAGGGGAATACTGAAGCTTTCTTT. Amino acid sequence: CASSGQGNTEAFF.

J is TRBJ2-7 and V is TRBV7-3; TRBD2 might be the D (7 bases). Germline V gene sequence: CDR1 SGHTA, CDR2 FQGTGA. V gave up 5 bases and J gave up 5 bases, with 16 bases separating them. The CDR3 runs to 14 residues. The CDR3 spells CASSLGGGADEQYF. The DNA of the CDR3 is TGTGCCAGCAGCCTCGGAGGGGGGGCCGACGAGCAGTACTTC.

This chain connects TRBV3-1 (or the pseudogene TRBV3-2) to TRBJ1-2; D is possibly TRBD1 (6 bases). The CDR3 loop spans 13 amino acids. V was cut by 4 bases and J by 8 bases, with 14 bases left in between. Per germline, CDR1 LGHDT and CDR2 YNNKEL (reference sequence). CDR3 amino acids: CASSLHTGKGYTF. DNA of the CDR3: TGTGCCAGCAGCCTACACACAGGGAAGGGCTACACCTTC.

The chain combines TRBV4-1 with TRBJ2-3; D gene unclear. Looked up from germline, CDR1 is MGHRA and CDR2 is YSYEKL. This CDR3 contains 17 residues. V lost 1 base and J lost 2, with 16 bases in between. CDR3 sequence reads: CASSQVFRQEDTDTQYF. In DNA form, the CDR3 reads TGCGCCAGCAGCCAAGTGTTCAGGCAGGAAGACACAGATACGCAGTATTTT.

This clone was observed once. V and J are TRBV6-5 and TRBJ2-7; D not resolved. Per the germline V gene, CDR1 is MNHEY and CDR2 is SVGAGI. Trimming removed 8 bases at V and 3 bases at J, with 20 bases between. CDR3 length equals 15 residues. The CDR3 reads CASLDFPKLGYEQYF. The CDR3 DNA is TGTGCCAGCTTAGACTTTCCTAAACTGGGCTACGAGCAGTACTTC.

This chain uses TRBV2 with TRBJ1-4; maybe TRBD1 (5 bases). V gave up 0 bases and J gave up 10 bases, with 18 bases separating them. Germline V gene lookup returns CDR1 SNHLY and CDR2 FYNNEI. CDR3 length equals 16 residues. The CDR3 region has the DNA TGTGCCAGCAGTGAAGCGCATACCAGGGTCTCTGGAAAACTGTTTTTT. This gives the protein CASSEAHTRVSGKLFF.